These T cell receptor beta chains were read from a single sample in a study of patients and donors after allogeneic stem cell transplantation. TCRdb re-called the RT-PCR reads through MiXCR, storing one row per CDR3 protein. The repertoire has about 960,000 distinct CDR3 sequences, about a sixth of them found once; the top ten carry 5% to 7.5%. The sample comprised blood, either unsorted or a sorted T cell fraction (not recorded which). The receptors originated from a human donor who was either an allogeneic HSCT recipient or a stem cell or donor lymphocyte infusion donor (not recorded which). It is not recorded whose cells these are; they may come from a transplant donor. Both conserved end residues are part of each CDR3. D genes are given only for firm matches. Clone size appears in some rows only: once, few, many, or a class for an expanded clone.

size,J,D,V,DNA,CDR3
-,TRBJ2-4,-,TRBV4-1,TGCGCCAGCAGCTTTCAGGAAGCCAAAAGCATTCAGTACTTC,CASSFQEAKSIQYF
-,TRBJ2-1,TRBD2,TRBV12-3/TRBV12-4,TGTGCCAGCAGCCAAGGGTCTAGCGGGGGGGCCCACAATGAGCAGTTCTTC,CASSQGSSGGAHNEQFF
few,TRBJ1-3,-,TRBV12-3/TRBV12-4,TGTGCCAGCAGAGGGAGAGGGGCTGGAAACACCATATATTTT,CASRGRGAGNTIYF
-,TRBJ2-6,-,TRBV18,TGTGCCAGCTCACCCAAGGGAACCTCTGGGGCCAACGTCCTGACTTTC,CASSPKGTSGANVLTF
few,TRBJ1-1,-,TRBV7-9,TGTGCCAGCAGCTTAGCGCGGCGGGCGAACACTGAAGCTTTCTTT,CASSLARRANTEAFF
few,TRBJ2-7,-,TRBV4-2,TGTGCCAGCAGCCAAGGAGGGGTAGAGGGTAACTCCTACGAGCAGTACTTC,CASSQGGVEGNSYEQYF
few,TRBJ1-1,TRBD1,TRBV10-3,TGTGCCATCAGGGGCAGGGGGGAACAAAACACTGAAGCTTTCTTT,CAIRGRGEQNTEAFF
few,TRBJ1-4,-,TRBV4-3,TGCGCCAGCAGCCCACTGGCGGCTAATGAAAAACTGTTTTTT,CASSPLAANEKLFF
many,TRBJ1-2,-,TRBV4-1,TGCGCCAGCAGCCAAGAGGAGGTTGACTATGGCTACACCTTC,CASSQEEVDYGYTF
few,TRBJ2-1,TRBD2,TRBV20-1,TGCAGTGCTAGATGGACTAGGGCCTACAATGAGCAGTTCTTC,CSARWTRAYNEQFF
-,TRBJ1-3,-,TRBV12-3/TRBV12-4,TGTGCCAGCAGCCGCCGCTCGGGTTCTGGAAACACCATATATTTT,CASSRRSGSGNTIYF
-,TRBJ2-1,TRBD2,TRBV11-3,TGTGCCAGCAGCCCAGCGGGAGGGCCTTTCAATGAGCAGTTCTTC,CASSPAGGPFNEQFF
-,TRBJ1-2,-,TRBV7-9,TGTGCCAGCAGCTCAGGGGCTGGCTACACCTTC,CASSSGAGYTF
once,TRBJ1-1,TRBD1,TRBV5-6,TGTGCCAGCAGCTTTACAGGGGCCCCTGAAGCTTTCTTT,CASSFTGAPEAFF
-,TRBJ1-5,-,TRBV6-1,TGTGCCAGCAGTGTCGGGACGGCTAACAATCAGCCCCAGCATTTT,CASSVGTANNQPQHF
-,TRBJ1-1,TRBD1,TRBV6-2/TRBV6-3,TGTGCCAGCAGTAGGGGACAGGGGGCCTTCACTGAAGCTTTCTTT,CASSRGQGAFTEAFF
-,TRBJ2-1,-,TRBV3-1,TGTGCCAGCAGCCAACAAAACCTAGCTCGCGAGCAGTTCTTC,CASSQQNLAREQFF
few,TRBJ1-1,TRBD1,TRBV18,TGTGCCAGCTCACAACGACAGGGGGCCATGAACACTGAAGCTTTCTTT,CASSQRQGAMNTEAFF
few,TRBJ1-4,-,TRBV27,TGTGCCAGCAGTTTAAAGGGACTTAATGAAAAACTGTTTTTT,CASSLKGLNEKLFF
-,TRBJ2-2,-,TRBV2,TGTGCCAGCAGTGATACTGAAGCCGGGGAGCTGTTTTTT,CASSDTEAGELFF
many,TRBJ2-1,-,TRBV4-2,TGTGCCAGCAGCCAAGATTTATCGGGAGCCAGGAATGAGCAGTTCTTC,CASSQDLSGARNEQFF
few,TRBJ2-7,-,TRBV7-2,TGTGCCAGCAGCCCTCTCTCCTACGAGCAGTACTTC,CASSPLSYEQYF
-,TRBJ2-2,TRBD1,TRBV5-1,TGCGCCAGCAGCTTCGCAAGGACAGGGACTGGCACCGGGGAGCTGTTTTTT,CASSFARTGTGTGELFF
few,TRBJ2-2,TRBD1,TRBV20-1,TGCAGTGCTAGATCCCAAACAGGGGTCGTCGCCGGGGAGCTGTTTTTT,CSARSQTGVVAGELFF
-,TRBJ2-3,-,TRBV20-1,TGCAGTGCTAACGACTATGTCCTTGCGTATACGCAGTATTTT,CSANDYVLAYTQYF
few,TRBJ2-5,-,TRBV10-3,TGTGCCATCTCGGGGGACCTCTCGCAGACCCAGTACTTC,CAISGDLSQTQYF
-,TRBJ2-7,-,TRBV12-3/TRBV12-4,TGTGCCAGCACCACAACCCCCTACGAGCAGTACTTC,CASTTTPYEQYF
few,TRBJ2-7,-,TRBV29-1,TGCAGCGTTGAAGGGAACTACTACGAGCAGTACTTC,CSVEGNYYEQYF
-,TRBJ1-2,-,TRBV4-2,TGTGCCAGCAGCCAAGATCATCGCCAGACTGTGAACCATGGCTACACCTTC,CASSQDHRQTVNHGYTF
-,TRBJ1-4,-,TRBV6-5,TGTGCCAGCTGTTTAGACAAGGGAGGGGAAAAACTGTTTTTT,CASCLDKGGEKLFF
-,TRBJ2-5,-,TRBV19,TGTGCCACGGGGGCGGGGGTGAGAGAGACCCAGTACTTC,CATGAGVRETQYF
-,TRBJ1-2,-,TRBV20-1,TGCAGTGCTCTCGACCCCAACAGGGCTCGCTACTATGGCTACACCTTC,CSALDPNRARYYGYTF
-,TRBJ1-5,-,TRBV19,TGTGCCAGTAACGGCAGAGACAATCAGCCCCAGCATTTT,CASNGRDNQPQHF